The 3 T cell receptor beta chains below were found in one sample sequenced in a study of T-cell reconstitution after alpha-beta-depleted transplantation in children. Unique molecular identifiers were used to barcode this TCRbeta library. TCRdb passed the PCR reads through MiXCR, listing each CDR3 protein once. This table has 400,000 to 500,000 distinct CDR3 sequences, approximately 11% appearing once. The specimen was PBMCs from the stem cell graft donor, collected from the stem cell graft. The receptor set was obtained from a human donor who donated a stem cell graft to a child with acute myeloid leukemia.

This clonotype was seen many times. This rearrangement joins TRBV5-5 to TRBJ1-1, with D perhaps TRBD1 (6 bases). Germline assignment: CDR1 SGHKS and CDR2 YYEKEE (reference sequence). The CDR3 contains 15 residues. The V and J ends lost 4 bases and 7 bases respectively, with 20 bases between them. The CDR3 coding sequence is TGTGCCAGCAGCATTGAGGGAGGGGGAATCGGTGAAGCTTTCTTT. This translates into CASSIEGGGIGEAFF.

The chain is built from TRBV5-1 and TRBJ2-3; D not certain. This CDR3 spans 11 amino acids. The V gene lost 1 base and the J gene lost 7 bases, with 4 bases spanning the gap. The V gene's germline CDR1 is SGHRS and CDR2 YFSETQ. CDR3 sequence reads: CASSLYNTQYF. The CDR3 DNA sequence: TGCGCCAGCAGCTTGTATAATACGCAGTATTTT.

Only a few counts were recorded for this clonotype. V and J are TRBV2 and TRBJ1-6; D possibly corresponds to TRBD1 (5 bases). Germline CDR1 reads SNHLY; CDR2 reads FYNNEI. The CDR3 is 12 residues long. Trimming cost V 11 bases and J 6 bases, with 11 bases left between them. The DNA of the CDR3 is TGTGCCCGTCAGGGTACTAATTCACCCCTCCACTTT. Translating it yields CARQGTNSPLHF.